This passage covers 5 T cell receptor beta chains from one sample sequenced in a study of blood T cell repertoires in COVID-19. The protocol was immunoSEQ multiplex PCR, while the TCRdb copy is restricted to in-frame clones and leaves out a portion. The sample records about 280,000 clones, approximately 86% being singletons. Sequencing input: peripheral blood. The receptors come from a woman aged 70-85 years with COVID-19, enrolled during active disease.

This clone appeared a few times. The chain couples TRBV10-2 to TRBJ1-6; TRBD1 matches 10 bases. Trimming removed 3 bases from V and 6 bases from J; junction bases left unmatched: 2. Germline CDR1 reads WSHSY; CDR2 reads SAAADI. The CDR3 is made up of 15 amino acids. DNA for the CDR3: TGCGCCAGCAGTGAATGGACAGGGGGTAATTCACCCCTCCACTTT. The encoded protein is CASSEWTGGNSPLHF.

A single count supports this clone. The genes are TRBV9 and TRBJ1-2; 7 bases align to TRBD1. The CDR3 contains 14 residues. Germline V gene data show CDR1 as SGDLS and CDR2 as YYNGEE. V lost 3 bases, J lost 0 bases, and 2 bases stayed unmatched. CDR3 region: CASSADRANYGYTF. Written as DNA, the CDR3 is TGTGCCAGCAGCGCCGACAGGGCTAACTATGGCTACACCTTC.

This clone occurred once. The chain combines TRBV7-9 with TRBJ2-1; D uncertain. The CDR3 length is 14 residues. Trimming removed 2 bases at V and 9 bases at J, with 14 bases between. Germline V gene data show CDR1 as SEHNR and CDR2 as FQNEAQ (reference sequence). This CDR3 is CASSLREVGIEQFF. The CDR3 DNA follows: TGTGCCAGCAGCTTACGAGAAGTTGGTATTGAGCAGTTCTTC.

The table lists this clone with a count of one. The J gene is TRBJ2-7, the V gene TRBV28; no clear D gene. CDR1 and CDR2 (germline): MDHEN, SYDVKM. The germline V and J ends were trimmed by 3 bases and 7 bases, with 7 bases remaining between them. The CDR3 is 11 residues long. The CDR3 sequence is CASSFFQEQYF. The CDR3 nucleotides are TGTGCCAGCAGTTTCTTTCAGGAGCAGTACTTC.

J is TRBJ1-2 and V is TRBV4-1, with D possibly matching TRBD1 (6 bases). Trimming removed 5 bases from V and 6 bases from J, with 16 bases in between. Germline V lookup: CDR1 MGHRA, CDR2 YSYEKL. The CDR3 length is 14 residues. The CDR3 sequence: CASSNTGLSHGYTF. CDR3 DNA: TGCGCCAGCAGCAATACAGGGCTCTCCCATGGCTACACCTTC.